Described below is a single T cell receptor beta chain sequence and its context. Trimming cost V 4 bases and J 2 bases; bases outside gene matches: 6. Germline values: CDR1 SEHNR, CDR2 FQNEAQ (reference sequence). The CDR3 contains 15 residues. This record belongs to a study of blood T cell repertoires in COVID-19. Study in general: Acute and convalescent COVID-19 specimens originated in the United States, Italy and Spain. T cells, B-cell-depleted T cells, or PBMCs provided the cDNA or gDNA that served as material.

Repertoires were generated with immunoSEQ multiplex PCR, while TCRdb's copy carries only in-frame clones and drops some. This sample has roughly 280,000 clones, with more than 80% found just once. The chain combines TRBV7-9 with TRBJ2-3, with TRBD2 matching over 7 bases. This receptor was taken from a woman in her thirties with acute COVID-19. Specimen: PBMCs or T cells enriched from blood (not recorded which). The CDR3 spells CASSSTSDNTDTQYF. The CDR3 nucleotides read TGTGCCAGCAGCTCTACTAGCGACAACACAGATACGCAGTATTTT.